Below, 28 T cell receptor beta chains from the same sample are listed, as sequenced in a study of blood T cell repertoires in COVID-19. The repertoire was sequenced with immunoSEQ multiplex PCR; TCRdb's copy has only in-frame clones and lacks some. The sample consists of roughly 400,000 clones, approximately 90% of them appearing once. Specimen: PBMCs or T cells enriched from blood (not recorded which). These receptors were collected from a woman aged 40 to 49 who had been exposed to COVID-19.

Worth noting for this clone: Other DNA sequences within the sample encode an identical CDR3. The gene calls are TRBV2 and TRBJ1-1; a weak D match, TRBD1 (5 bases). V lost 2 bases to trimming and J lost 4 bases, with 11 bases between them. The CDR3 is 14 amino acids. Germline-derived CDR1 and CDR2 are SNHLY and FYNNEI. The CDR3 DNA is TGTGCCAGCAGTGAATGGGGCCAAGGCACTGAAGCTTTCTTT. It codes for CASSEWGQGTEAFF.

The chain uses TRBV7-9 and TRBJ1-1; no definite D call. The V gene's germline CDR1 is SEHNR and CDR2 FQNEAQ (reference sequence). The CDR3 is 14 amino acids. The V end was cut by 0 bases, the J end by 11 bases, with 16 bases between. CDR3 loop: CASSLARQAAGAFF. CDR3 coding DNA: TGTGCCAGCAGCTTAGCGCGTCAGGCCGCTGGGGCTTTCTTT.

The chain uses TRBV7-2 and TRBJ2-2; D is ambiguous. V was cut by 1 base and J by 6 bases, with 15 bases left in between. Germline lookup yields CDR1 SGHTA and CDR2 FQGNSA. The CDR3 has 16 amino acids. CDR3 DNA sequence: TGTGCCAGCAGCTTAGTGTTCAGTTCTGTGGCCGGGGAGCTGTTTTTT. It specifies CASSLVFSSVAGELFF. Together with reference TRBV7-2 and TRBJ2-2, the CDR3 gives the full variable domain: GAGVSQSPSNKVTEKGKDVELRCDPISGHTALYWYRQSLGQGLEFLIYFQGNSAPDKSGLPSDRFSAERTGGSVSTLTIQRTQQEDSAVYLCASSLVFSSVAGELFFGEGSRLTVL.

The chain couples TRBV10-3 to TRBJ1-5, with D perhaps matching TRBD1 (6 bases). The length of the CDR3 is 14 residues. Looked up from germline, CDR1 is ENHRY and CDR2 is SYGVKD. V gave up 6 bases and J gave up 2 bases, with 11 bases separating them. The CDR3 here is CAISTGTRNQPQHF. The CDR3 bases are TGTGCCATCAGCACCGGGACACGCAATCAGCCCCAGCATTTT.

DNA for the CDR3: TGTGCCAGCAGCCGATCACTAACTAGCGGGAGTGCCTACAATGAGCAGTTCTTC. It encodes CASSRSLTSGSAYNEQFF. The chain employs TRBV11-3 and TRBJ2-1; 11 nucleotides agree with TRBD2. The germline V gene encodes CDR1 SGHNT and CDR2 YENEEA. This CDR3 region has 18 residues. The V segment lost 5 bases and the J segment 2 bases; nucleotides outside the gene matches: 11.

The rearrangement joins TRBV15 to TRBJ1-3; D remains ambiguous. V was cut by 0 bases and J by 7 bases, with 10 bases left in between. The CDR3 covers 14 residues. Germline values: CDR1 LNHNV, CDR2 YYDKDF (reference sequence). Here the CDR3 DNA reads TGTGCCACCAGCAGAGAACTGTTTAGTAACACCATATATTTT. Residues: CATSRELFSNTIYF. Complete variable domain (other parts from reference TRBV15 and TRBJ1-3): DAMVIQNPRYQVTQFGKPVTLSCSQTLNHNVMYWYQQKSSQAPKLLFHYYDKDFNNEADTPDNFQSRRPNTSFCFLDIRSPGLGDTAMYLCATSRELFSNTIYFGEGSWLTVV.

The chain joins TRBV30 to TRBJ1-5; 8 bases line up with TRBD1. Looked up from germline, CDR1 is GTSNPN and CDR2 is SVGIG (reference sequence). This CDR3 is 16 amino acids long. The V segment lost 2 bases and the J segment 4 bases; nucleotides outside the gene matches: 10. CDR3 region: CAWSFMDRDPNQPQHF. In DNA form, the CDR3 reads TGTGCCTGGAGTTTCATGGACAGGGACCCAAATCAGCCCCAGCATTTT.

As DNA, the CDR3 is TGCGCCAGCAGCTTGGGGAGGGATTTTGATGAGCAGTTCTTC. Translated, it gives CASSLGRDFDEQFF. This chain links TRBV5-1 with TRBJ2-1; maybe TRBD2 (6 bases). Germline lookup yields CDR1 SGHRS and CDR2 YFSETQ. The CDR3 has 14 residues. With 0 bases removed from V and 8 bases from J, the gap between germline ends came to 12 bases.

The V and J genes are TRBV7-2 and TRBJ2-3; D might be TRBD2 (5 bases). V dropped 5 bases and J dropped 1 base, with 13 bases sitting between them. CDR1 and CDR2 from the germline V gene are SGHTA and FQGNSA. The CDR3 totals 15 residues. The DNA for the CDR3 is TGTGCCAGCAGCCCTACTAGAGATGGCACAGATACGCAGTATTTT. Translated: CASSPTRDGTDTQYF.

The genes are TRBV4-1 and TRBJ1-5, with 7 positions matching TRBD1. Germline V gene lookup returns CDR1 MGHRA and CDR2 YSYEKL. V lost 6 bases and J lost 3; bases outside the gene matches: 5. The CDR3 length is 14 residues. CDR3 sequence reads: CASSPDRANQPQHF. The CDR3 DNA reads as TGCGCCAGCAGTCCTGACAGGGCCAATCAGCCCCAGCATTTT.

The CDR3 bases are TGTGCCAGCATATGGGGCAGGGGGCCCACTGAAGCTTTCTTT. This codes for CASIWGRGPTEAFF. This chain links TRBV2 with TRBJ1-1, with 8 bases identical to TRBD1. The germline V gene encodes CDR1 SNHLY and CDR2 FYNNEI. The V segment lost 7 bases and the J segment 4 bases; nucleotides outside the gene matches: 8. CDR3 length: 14 residues.

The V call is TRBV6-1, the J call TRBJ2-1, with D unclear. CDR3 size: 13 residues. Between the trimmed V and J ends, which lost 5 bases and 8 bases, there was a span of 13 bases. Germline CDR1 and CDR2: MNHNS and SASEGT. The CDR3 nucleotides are TGTGCCAGCAGTTTACGAAGCCGCCATGAGCAGTTCTTC. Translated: CASSLRSRHEQFF.

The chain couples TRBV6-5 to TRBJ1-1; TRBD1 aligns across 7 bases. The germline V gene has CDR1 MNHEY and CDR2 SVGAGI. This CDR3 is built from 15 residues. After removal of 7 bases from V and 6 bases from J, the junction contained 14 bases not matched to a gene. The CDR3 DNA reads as TGTGCCAGCATCCCTAGTGACAGGGTCGGGGCTGAAGCTTTCTTT. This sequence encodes CASIPSDRVGAEAFF.

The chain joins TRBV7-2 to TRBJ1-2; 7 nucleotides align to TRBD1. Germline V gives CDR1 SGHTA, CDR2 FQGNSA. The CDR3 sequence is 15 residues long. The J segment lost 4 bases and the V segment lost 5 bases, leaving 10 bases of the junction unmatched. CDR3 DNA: TGTGCCAGCAGCGTGACCGGGACAGCTTTCTATGGCTACACCTTC. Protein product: CASSVTGTAFYGYTF.

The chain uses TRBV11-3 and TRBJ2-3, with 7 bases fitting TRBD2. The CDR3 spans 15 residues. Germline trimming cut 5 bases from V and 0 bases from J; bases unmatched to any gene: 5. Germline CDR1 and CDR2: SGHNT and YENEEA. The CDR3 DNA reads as TGTGCCAGCAGCAGCGGGACTCGCAGCACAGATACGCAGTATTTT. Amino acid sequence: CASSSGTRSTDTQYF.

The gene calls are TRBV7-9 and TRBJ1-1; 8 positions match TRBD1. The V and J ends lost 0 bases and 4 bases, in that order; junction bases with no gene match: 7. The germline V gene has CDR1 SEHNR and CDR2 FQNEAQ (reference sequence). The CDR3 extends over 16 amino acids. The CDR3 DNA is TGTGCCAGCAGCTTAGCCCCCGGACAGGGCCGCACTGAAGCTTTCTTT. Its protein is CASSLAPGQGRTEAFF.

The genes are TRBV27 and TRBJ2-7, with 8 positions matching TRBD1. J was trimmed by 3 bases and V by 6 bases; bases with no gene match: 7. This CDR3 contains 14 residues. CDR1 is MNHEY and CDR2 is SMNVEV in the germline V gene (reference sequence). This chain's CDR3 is CASRIRGPDYEQYF. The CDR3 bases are TGTGCCAGCAGGATCAGGGGGCCTGACTACGAGCAGTACTTC.

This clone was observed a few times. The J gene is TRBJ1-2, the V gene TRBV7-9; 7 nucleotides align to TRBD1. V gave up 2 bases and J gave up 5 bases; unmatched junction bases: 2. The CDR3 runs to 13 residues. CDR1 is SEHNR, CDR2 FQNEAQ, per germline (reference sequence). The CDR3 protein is CASSLQQGYGYTF. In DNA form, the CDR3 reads TGTGCCAGCAGCTTACAACAGGGGTATGGCTACACCTTC.

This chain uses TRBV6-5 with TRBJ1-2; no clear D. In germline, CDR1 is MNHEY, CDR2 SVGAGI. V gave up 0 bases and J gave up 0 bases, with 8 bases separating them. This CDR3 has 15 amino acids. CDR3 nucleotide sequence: TGTGCCAGCAGTTACTCGCCGGGTTCTAACTATGGCTACACCTTC. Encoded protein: CASSYSPGSNYGYTF.

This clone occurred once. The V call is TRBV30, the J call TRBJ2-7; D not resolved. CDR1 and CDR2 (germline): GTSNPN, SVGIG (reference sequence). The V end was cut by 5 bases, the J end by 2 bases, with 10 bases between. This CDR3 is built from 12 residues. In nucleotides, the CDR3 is TGTGCCTGGGCACGGGTGCCCTACGAGCAGTACTTC. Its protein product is CAWARVPYEQYF.

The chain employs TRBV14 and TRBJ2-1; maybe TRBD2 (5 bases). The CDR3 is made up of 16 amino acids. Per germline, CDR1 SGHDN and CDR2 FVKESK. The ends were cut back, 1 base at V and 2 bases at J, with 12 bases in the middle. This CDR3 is CASSQAEGAPYNEQFF. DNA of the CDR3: TGTGCCAGCAGCCAAGCTGAGGGAGCCCCCTACAATGAGCAGTTCTTC.

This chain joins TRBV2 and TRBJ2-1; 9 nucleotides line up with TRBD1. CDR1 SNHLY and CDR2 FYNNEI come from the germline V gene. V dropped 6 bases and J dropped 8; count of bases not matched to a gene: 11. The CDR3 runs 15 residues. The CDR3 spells CASSDGQGSLHEQFF. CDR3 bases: TGTGCCAGCAGCGATGGACAGGGGTCTCTGCATGAGCAGTTCTTC.

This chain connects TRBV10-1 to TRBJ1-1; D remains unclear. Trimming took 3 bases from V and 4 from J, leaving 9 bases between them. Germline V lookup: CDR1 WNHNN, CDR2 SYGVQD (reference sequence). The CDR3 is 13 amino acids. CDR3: CASSDAVGTEAFF. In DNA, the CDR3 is TGCGCCAGCAGTGACGCGGTTGGCACTGAAGCTTTCTTT.

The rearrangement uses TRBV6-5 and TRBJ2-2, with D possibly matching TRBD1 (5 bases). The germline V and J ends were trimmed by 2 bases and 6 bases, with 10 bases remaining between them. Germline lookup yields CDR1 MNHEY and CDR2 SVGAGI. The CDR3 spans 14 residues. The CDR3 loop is CASSYRQGPGELFF. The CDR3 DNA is TGTGCCAGCAGTTACCGGCAGGGTCCCGGGGAGCTGTTTTTT.

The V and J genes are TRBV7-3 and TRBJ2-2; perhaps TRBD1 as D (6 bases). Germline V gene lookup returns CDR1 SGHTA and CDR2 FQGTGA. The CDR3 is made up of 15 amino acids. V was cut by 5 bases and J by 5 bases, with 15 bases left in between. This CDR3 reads CASSPGTQRTGELFF. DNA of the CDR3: TGTGCCAGCAGCCCAGGGACACAGAGGACCGGGGAGCTGTTTTTT.

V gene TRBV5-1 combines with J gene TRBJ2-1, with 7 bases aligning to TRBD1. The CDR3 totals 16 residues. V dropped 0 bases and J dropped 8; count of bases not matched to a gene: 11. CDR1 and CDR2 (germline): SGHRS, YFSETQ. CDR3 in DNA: TGCGCCAGCAGCTTGGCCCTGGCAGGGGGATACGATGAGCAGTTCTTC. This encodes CASSLALAGGYDEQFF.

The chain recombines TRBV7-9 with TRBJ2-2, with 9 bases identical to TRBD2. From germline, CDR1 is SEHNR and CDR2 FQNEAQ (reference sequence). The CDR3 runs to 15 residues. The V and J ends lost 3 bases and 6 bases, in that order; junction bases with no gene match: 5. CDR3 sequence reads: CASSLVAGEAGELFF. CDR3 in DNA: TGTGCCAGCAGCTTGGTAGCGGGAGAGGCCGGGGAGCTGTTTTTT.

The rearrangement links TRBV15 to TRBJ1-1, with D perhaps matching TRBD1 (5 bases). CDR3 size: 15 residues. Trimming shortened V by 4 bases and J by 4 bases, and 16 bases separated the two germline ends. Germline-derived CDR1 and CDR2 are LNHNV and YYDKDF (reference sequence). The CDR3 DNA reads TGTGCCACCAGCATAGACGGGGGATCTACCACTGAAGCTTTCTTT. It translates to CATSIDGGSTTEAFF.